Presented here are 30 T cell receptor beta chains from one specimen sequenced in a study of Ad26.COV2.S vaccination and SARS-CoV-2 variants. The protocol was immunoSEQ multiplex PCR, while the TCRdb copy is restricted to in-frame clones and leaves out a portion. The table lists fewer than 500,000 clones, about 91% of them singletons. Regarding treatment: roughly 20 received Ad26.COV2.S at low or high dose, single or two shots; roughly 5 received placebo; per-sample allocation not given. Day 63 following the first vaccine or placebo injection was when the samples were taken. Sample: peripheral blood, taken in a trial of Ad26.COV2.S vaccine versus placebo. The origin of the receptors is a person aged 18-65 years who received the Ad26.COV2.S COVID-19 vaccine or a placebo.

This clone came up a few times. The chain uses TRBV4-3 and TRBJ1-4, with a tentative D call TRBD1 (6 bases). CDR1 LGHNA and CDR2 YSLEER come from the germline V gene. The CDR3 consists of 16 residues. Trimming cost V 0 bases and J 5 bases, with 13 bases left between them. The CDR3 spells CASSQEVNRVNEKLFF. The CDR3 nucleotides are TGCGCCAGCAGCCAAGAAGTGAACAGGGTGAATGAAAAACTGTTTTTT.

V is TRBV4-2 and J is TRBJ1-5; a weak D match, TRBD1 (6 bases). The germline V and J ends were trimmed by 3 bases and 5 bases, with 14 bases remaining between them. Germline lookup yields CDR1 LGHNA and CDR2 YNFKEQ. This CDR3 has 15 residues. The DNA of the CDR3 is TGTGCCAGCAGCCAGGAAGACAGGTCCCATCAGCCCCAGCATTTT. Translating gives CASSQEDRSHQPQHF.

CDR3 in amino acids: CASSPTDRDYEQYV. The DNA for the CDR3 is TGTGCCAGCAGCCCGACGGACAGGGACTACGAGCAGTACGTC. The V gene is TRBV16, the J gene TRBJ2-7; 8 bases agree with TRBD1. The CDR3 length is 14 residues. The germline V gene encodes CDR1 KGHSY and CDR2 FQNENV. J lost 3 bases, V lost 4 bases, and 5 bases had no gene match.

The rearrangement links TRBV11-2 to TRBJ1-5; D is ambiguous. V was shortened by 0 bases and J by 7 bases, with 7 bases between the two germline ends. The CDR3 spans 13 residues. Germline V lookup: CDR1 SGHAT, CDR2 FQNNGV. Here the CDR3 DNA reads TGTGCCAGCAGCTTAGAGGTGGGCCAGCCCCAGCATTTT. Translating gives CASSLEVGQPQHF.

The chain combines TRBV6-5 with TRBJ1-1, with no clear D. This CDR3 is built from 12 residues. Trimming stripped 7 bases from V and 4 bases from J, with 10 bases between. The germline V gene has CDR1 MNHEY and CDR2 SVGAGI. As DNA, the CDR3 is TGTGCCAGCATCGGGGTTTCCACTGAAGCTTTCTTT. This translates into CASIGVSTEAFF.

The chain links TRBV11-1 to TRBJ2-2, with D hard to call. This CDR3 has 13 residues. The ends were cut back, 2 bases at V and 8 bases at J, with 9 bases in the middle. Germline CDR1 is SGHAT and CDR2 is FQDESV (reference sequence). CDR3 in DNA: TGTGCCAGCAGCTTAAGAGGAATAGGGGAGCTGTTTTTT. Translated, it gives CASSLRGIGELFF. The full variable domain, rest sourced from reference TRBV11-1 and TRBJ2-2, is EAEVAQSPRYKITEKSQAVAFWCDPISGHATLYWYRQILGQGPELLVQFQDESVVDDSQLPKDRFSAERLKGVDSTLKIQPAELGDSAMYLCASSLRGIGELFFGEGSRLTVL.

V usage is TRBV28 and J usage is TRBJ1-3; TRBD1 aligns across 8 bases. The length of the CDR3 is 14 residues. Looked up from germline, CDR1 is MDHEN and CDR2 is SYDVKM. Trimming cost V 7 bases and J 2 bases; bases outside gene matches: 4. The CDR3 protein is CASKDRAAGNTIYF. The CDR3 bases are TGTGCCAGCAAGGACAGGGCGGCTGGAAACACCATATATTTT.

The J gene is TRBJ1-5, the V gene TRBV28; D is possibly TRBD1 (6 bases). The CDR3 extends over 15 amino acids. Germline V CDR1 and CDR2: MDHEN, SYDVKM. V was shortened by 2 bases and J by 5 bases, with 13 bases between the two germline ends. Written as DNA, the CDR3 is TGTGCCAGCAGTTTAGCACAGGGAGAGTATCAGCCCCAGCATTTT. Its protein product is CASSLAQGEYQPQHF.

This clone was picked up one time. The chain combines TRBV6-1 with TRBJ1-4; D uncertain. The CDR3 sequence is 14 residues long. Trimming cost V 2 bases and J 3 bases, with 7 bases left between them. CDR1 is MNHNS, CDR2 SASEGT, per germline. This CDR3 reads CASSEHLANEKLFF. CDR3 nucleotide sequence: TGTGCCAGCAGTGAACACCTAGCTAATGAAAAACTGTTTTTT.

This chain joins TRBV3-1 (or the pseudogene TRBV3-2) and TRBJ2-1, with 10 bases fitting TRBD2. Germline V gene data show CDR1 as LGHDT and CDR2 as YNNKEL (reference sequence). This CDR3 has 16 residues. The V segment lost 0 bases and the J segment 4 bases; nucleotides outside the gene matches: 3. CDR3 protein: CASSQELTSGYNEQFF. In DNA form, the CDR3 reads TGTGCCAGCAGCCAAGAATTGACTAGCGGGTACAATGAGCAGTTCTTC.

The chain links TRBV4-3 to TRBJ2-3; D unresolved. The germline V gene encodes CDR1 LGHNA and CDR2 YSLEER. Between the trimmed V and J ends, which lost 1 base and 0 bases, there was a span of 11 bases. This CDR3 contains 16 residues. The CDR3 DNA reads TGCGCCAGCAGCCAAGGTTGGAGTTCTAGCACAGATACGCAGTATTTT. Amino acids: CASSQGWSSSTDTQYF.

This CDR3 is CASRPPGQGPEQYF. CDR3 sequence (DNA): TGTGCCAGCAGGCCTCCGGGACAGGGCCCCGAGCAGTACTTC. The chain couples TRBV28 to TRBJ2-7, with 9 bases matching TRBD1. There are 14 residues in the CDR3. After removal of 6 bases from V and 6 bases from J, the junction contained 9 bases not matched to a gene. CDR1 MDHEN and CDR2 SYDVKM come from the germline V gene.

The chain links TRBV28 to TRBJ1-2; 9 nucleotides align to TRBD1. V dropped 2 bases and J dropped 4; count of bases not matched to a gene: 11. CDR3 length equals 17 residues. Germline CDR1 reads MDHEN; CDR2 reads SYDVKM. The CDR3 sequence is CASSLTGTGYSSYGYTF. The CDR3 nucleotides read TGTGCCAGCAGTTTAACAGGGACAGGGTATTCCAGCTATGGCTACACCTTC.

This sequence joins TRBV21-1 and TRBJ1-1. TRBV21-1 is a pseudogene segment. This CDR3 has 15 amino acids. This CDR3 is CASRLTGAGNTEAFF. The CDR3 DNA sequence: TGTGCCAGCAGGTTGACGGGGGCCGGGAACACTGAAGCTTTCTTT.

The rearrangement joins TRBV27 to TRBJ1-1; tentative D call: TRBD1 (5 bases). CDR1 is MNHEY, CDR2 SMNVEV, per germline (reference sequence). Trimming pared 3 bases from V and 0 bases from J, leaving 11 bases between. The CDR3 is made up of 15 amino acids. This chain's CDR3 is CASSFKGPMNTEAFF. DNA for the CDR3: TGTGCCAGCAGTTTCAAGGGGCCGATGAACACTGAAGCTTTCTTT.

The count of this clone is one. The chain employs TRBV19 and TRBJ1-5; 7 bases are a match to TRBD1. The CDR3 spans 15 residues. Germline CDR1 and CDR2: LNHDA and SQIVND (reference sequence). V lost 4 bases and J lost 3; bases outside the gene matches: 6. CDR3 sequence (DNA): TGTGCCAGTAGTACGGGACAGTTATTCAATCAGCCCCAGCATTTT. Protein: CASSTGQLFNQPQHF.

This rearrangement joins TRBV2 to TRBJ1-2; D might be TRBD1 (6 bases). V was cut by 8 bases and J by 7 bases, with 14 bases left in between. The CDR3 extends over 12 amino acids. The germline gives CDR1 SNHLY, CDR2 FYNNEI. The CDR3 is CASFGGTAGYTF. The CDR3 DNA follows: TGTGCCAGCTTCGGGGGCACGGCTGGCTACACCTTC.

CDR3 sequence: CASSRPGGGLYEQYV. In nucleotides, the CDR3 is TGTGCCAGCAGTCGCCCGGGGGGAGGCCTCTACGAGCAGTACGTC. V gene TRBV6-2 or TRBV6-3 combines with J gene TRBJ2-7, with 7 bases lining up with TRBD2. V lost 5 bases to trimming and J lost 3 bases; unmatched junction nucleotides: 10. This CDR3 is 15 amino acids long. From germline, CDR1 is MNHEY and CDR2 SVGEGT.

The CDR3 DNA is TGTGCCAGCAGCCCAACAGCGATTAACTATGGCTACACCTTC. This sequence encodes CASSPTAINYGYTF. The rearrangement links TRBV9 to TRBJ1-2, with D uncertain. Germline lookup yields CDR1 SGDLS and CDR2 YYNGEE. The CDR3 spans 14 residues. Trimming removed 4 bases at V and 1 base at J, with 11 bases between. The variable domain in full, with the rest retrieved from reference TRBV9 and TRBJ1-2, is DSGVTQTPKHLITATGQRVTLRCSPRSGDLSVYWYQQSLDQGLQFLIQYYNGEERAKGNILERFSAQQFPDLHSELNLSSLELGDSALYFCASSPTAINYGYTFGSGTRLTVV.

The chain carries TRBV6-2 or TRBV6-3 and TRBJ1-1; no reliable D call. Trimming removed 4 bases at V and 7 bases at J, with 19 bases between. The germline V gene encodes CDR1 MNHEY and CDR2 SVGEGT. The CDR3 runs 15 residues. The CDR3 here is CASSSVLETEIEAFF. Written as DNA, the CDR3 is TGTGCCAGCAGTTCCGTGCTGGAGACCGAAATTGAAGCTTTCTTT.

This sequence joins TRBV14 and TRBJ2-1; D possibly corresponds to TRBD1 (6 bases). The germline CDR1 and CDR2 sequences are SGHDN and FVKESK. Trimming pared 3 bases from V and 3 bases from J, leaving 21 bases between. This CDR3 contains 18 residues. CDR3 nucleotides: TGTGCCAGCAGCCATATTCACAACAGGGAGTTAAACTACAATGAGCAGTTCTTC. This encodes CASSHIHNRELNYNEQFF.

This sequence joins TRBV6-5 and TRBJ2-7, with 14 bases matching TRBD2. The J segment lost 6 bases and the V segment lost 6 bases, leaving 4 bases of the junction unmatched. The germline V gene encodes CDR1 MNHEY and CDR2 SVGAGI. The CDR3 contains 14 residues. The CDR3 is CASRTSGRAPEQYV. For the CDR3, the DNA is TGTGCCAGCAGGACTAGCGGGAGGGCTCCCGAGCAGTACGTC.

This chain uses TRBV18 with TRBJ1-2; D unclear. Trimming left V 0 bases short and J 8 bases short, with 19 bases between. The length of the CDR3 is 16 residues. Germline V gene data show CDR1 as KGHSH and CDR2 as LQKENI. This CDR3 reads CASSPPSVGGRGGYTF. The CDR3 DNA sequence: TGTGCCAGCTCACCACCCTCGGTGGGCGGTCGGGGAGGCTACACCTTC.

The chain couples TRBV19 to TRBJ1-2, with D unclear. V dropped 5 bases and J dropped 3 bases, with 16 bases sitting between them. Per germline, CDR1 LNHDA and CDR2 SQIVND (reference sequence). CDR3 length equals 15 residues. The chain's CDR3 is CASSPDRQLDYGYTF. CDR3 in DNA: TGTGCCAGTAGTCCGGACCGCCAGTTGGACTATGGCTACACCTTC.

V gene TRBV6-2 or TRBV6-3 combines with J gene TRBJ2-7, with 9 nucleotides matching TRBD2. CDR3 length: 16 amino acids. The V segment lost 3 bases and the J segment 2 bases; nucleotides outside the gene matches: 8. CDR1 is MNHEY, CDR2 SVGEGT, per germline. The CDR3 spells CASSYTLAGDPYEQYF. CDR3 DNA: TGTGCCAGCAGTTATACCTTAGCGGGGGACCCCTACGAGCAGTACTTC.

The rearrangement links TRBV6-5 to TRBJ2-7; 7 bases match TRBD2. The V segment lost 8 bases and the J segment 0 bases; nucleotides outside the gene matches: 10. Germline lookup yields CDR1 MNHEY and CDR2 SVGAGI. The CDR3 loop spans 15 amino acids. CDR3 bases: TGTGCCAGCTCGGGACTATCGTTTAGCTCCTACGAGCAGTACTTC. Amino acids: CASSGLSFSSYEQYF.

V gene TRBV5-3 combines with J gene TRBJ2-1; 8 positions match TRBD2. TRBV5-3 is noted as an ORF with a role that remains uncertain. The CDR3 is made up of 13 amino acids. With V trimmed by 4 bases and J by 4 bases, 1 base remained unmatched. The CDR3 bases are TGTGCCAGAAGCGGCGGGGGGTACAATGAGCAGTTCTTC. This codes for CARSGGGYNEQFF.

This clone came up once. This chain joins TRBV6-5 and TRBJ2-5; D call uncertain. V gave up 6 bases and J gave up 2 bases, with 10 bases separating them. There are 13 residues in the CDR3. Germline loops: CDR1 MNHEY, CDR2 SVGAGI. CDR3 bases: TGTGCCAGCAGGCGGACGCAGCAAGAGACCCAGTACTTC. This encodes CASRRTQQETQYF.

This sequence joins TRBV30 and TRBJ1-1; no firm D call. The length of the CDR3 is 11 residues. Trimming took off 1 base at V and 8 bases at J, with 8 bases between the two ends. From germline, CDR1 is GTSNPN and CDR2 SVGIG (reference sequence). The CDR3 region is CAWSALKEAFF. The CDR3 DNA reads as TGTGCCTGGAGTGCCCTTAAAGAAGCTTTCTTT.

This chain's CDR3 is CASSLRGSRADTQYF. The CDR3 DNA reads as TGTGCCAGCAGCCTGCGTGGGAGCAGGGCAGATACGCAGTATTTT. The chain employs TRBV5-6 and TRBJ2-3; D is perhaps TRBD1 or TRBD2 (5 bases each). CDR1 and CDR2 from the germline V gene are SGHDT and YYEEEE. The CDR3 length is 15 residues. V was shortened by 4 bases and J by 4 bases, with 16 bases between the two germline ends.